One and the same sample provided the 13 T cell receptor beta chains below, sequenced in a study of T cells after yellow fever vaccination. MiXCR, applied by TCRdb to the 5' RACE reads, yields one record per CDR3 protein. The sample lists approximately 26,000 distinct CDR3 sequences, around 4.3% occurring once. Sequenced here: PBMCs, either bulk or a sorted T-cell subset (CD4+, CD8+, memory, or dextramer-sorted; not recorded which), sampled on the day of the yellow fever booster vaccination. The receptors stem from a man younger than 35 who received the YFV17D yellow fever vaccine.

This clonotype was counted at least ten times. J is TRBJ2-3 and V is TRBV29-1; maybe TRBD1 (5 bases). This CDR3 spans 14 amino acids. Trimming took 3 bases from V and 4 from J, leaving 14 bases between them. Germline CDR1 is SQVTM and CDR2 is ANQGSEA. In nucleotides, the CDR3 is TGCAGCGTTGATTACGCGGCAGGGCCAGATACGCAGTATTTT. Its protein product is CSVDYAAGPDTQYF.

This clonotype was counted ten times or more. The genes are TRBV28 and TRBJ1-5; a possible D gene is TRBD1 (5 bases). Germline loops: CDR1 MDHEN, CDR2 SYDVKM. This CDR3 contains 18 residues. Trimming shortened V by 6 bases and J by 1 base, and 22 bases separated the two germline ends. CDR3 in amino acids: CASSEFAGYRDSNQPQHF. CDR3 coding DNA: TGTGCCAGCAGCGAGTTTGCGGGCTACCGGGACAGCAATCAGCCCCAGCATTTT.

This clonotype was recorded many times. The chain uses TRBV5-1 and TRBJ2-2; TRBD2 might be the D (6 bases). Germline CDR1 and CDR2: SGHRS and YFSETQ. V lost 3 bases and J lost 3, with 12 bases in between. The CDR3 has 15 amino acids. The CDR3 coding sequence is TGCGCCAGCAGCTGGGGCGGGGTGGACACCGGGGAGCTGTTTTTT. Translation gives CASSWGGVDTGELFF. Together with reference TRBV5-1 and TRBJ2-2, the CDR3 gives the full variable domain: KAGVTQTPRYLIKTRGQQVTLSCSPISGHRSVSWYQQTPGQGLQFLFEYFSETQRNKGNFPGRFSGRQFSNSRSEMNVSTLELGDSALYLCASSWGGVDTGELFFGEGSRLTVL.

This clonotype was observed at least ten times. The chain carries TRBV4-1 and TRBJ1-5; no definite D call. The CDR3 is 13 amino acids. Germline lookup yields CDR1 MGHRA and CDR2 YSYEKL. Trimming left V 2 bases short and J 8 bases short, with 10 bases between. Here the CDR3 DNA reads TGCGCCAGCAGCCAATTTAGGTACAAGCCCCAGCATTTT. Protein product: CASSQFRYKPQHF.

This clonotype was counted ten times or more. The junction differs from germline at one of its ends, possibly a read error. This sequence joins TRBV11-2 and TRBJ2-1, with D uncertain. Looked up from germline, CDR1 is SGHAT and CDR2 is FQNNGV. The CDR3 runs to 13 residues. The CDR3 bases are TGTGCCAGCACCTTAGGTAGCACGAATGAGCAGTTCTTC. Amino acid sequence: CASTLGSTNEQFF. Looking up the rest from reference TRBV11-2 and TRBJ2-1 gives the full variable domain: EAGVAQSPRYKIIEKRQSVAFWCNPISGHATLYWYQQILGQGPKLLIQFQNNGVVDDSQLPKDRFSAERLKGVDSTLKIQPAKLEDSAVYLCASTLGSTNEQFFGPGTRLTVL.

The sample holds many counts of this clonotype. This rearrangement joins TRBV5-1 to TRBJ2-5; D unresolved. V was clipped by 2 bases and J by 4 bases, with 15 bases between them. CDR3 size: 15 residues. Germline CDR1 SGHRS, CDR2 YFSETQ. This CDR3 is CASSLVGWSGETQYF. CDR3 nucleotides: TGCGCCAGCAGCTTAGTCGGCTGGTCCGGAGAGACCCAGTACTTC.

By sample share, this clonotype is medium-sized. The genes are TRBV10-3 and TRBJ1-6; the D gene is possibly TRBD1 (5 bases). Trimming took off 3 bases at V and 14 bases at J, with 29 bases between the two ends. The CDR3 is 18 residues long. The V gene's germline CDR1 is ENHRY and CDR2 SYGVKD. CDR3 sequence (DNA): TGTGCCATCAGTGACCCGACAGCTACCCTAATTCCCAATTCGGCCCTCCACTTT. It yields the protein CAISDPTATLIPNSALHF.

This clonotype was seen at least ten times. V and J are TRBV9 and TRBJ2-2, with D perhaps TRBD1 (5 bases). This CDR3 has 14 residues. V dropped 1 base and J dropped 6 bases, with 10 bases sitting between them. CDR1 and CDR2 from the germline V gene are SGDLS and YYNGEE. CDR3 in DNA: TGTGCCAGCAGCGTACAGGGTCTTGCCGGGGAGCTGTTTTTT. Its protein product is CASSVQGLAGELFF. The full variable domain, in which reference TRBV9 and TRBJ2-2 provide the parts outside the CDR3, is DSGVTQTPKHLITATGQRVTLRCSPRSGDLSVYWYQQSLDQGLQFLIQYYNGEERAKGNILERFSAQQFPDLHSELNLSSLELGDSALYFCASSVQGLAGELFFGEGSRLTVL.

This clonotype has a count of ten or more. CDR3 amino acids: CASSSYGVAVDTQYF. CDR3 in DNA: TGCGCCAGCAGCTCCTACGGGGTAGCGGTGGATACGCAGTATTTT. The V call is TRBV5-1, the J call TRBJ2-3; D may be TRBD2 (6 bases). From germline, CDR1 is SGHRS and CDR2 YFSETQ. The V gene lost 3 bases and the J gene lost 6 bases, with 17 bases spanning the gap. This CDR3 comprises 15 residues. Together with reference TRBV5-1 and TRBJ2-3, the CDR3 gives the full variable domain: KAGVTQTPRYLIKTRGQQVTLSCSPISGHRSVSWYQQTPGQGLQFLFEYFSETQRNKGNFPGRFSGRQFSNSRSEMNVSTLELGDSALYLCASSSYGVAVDTQYFGPGTRLTVL.

This clonotype was counted many times. The genes are TRBV4-1 and TRBJ2-5, with TRBD1 identical over 9 bases. Per the germline V gene, CDR1 is MGHRA and CDR2 is YSYEKL. The CDR3 length is 14 residues. J was trimmed by 5 bases and V by 4 bases; bases with no gene match: 5. DNA of the CDR3: TGCGCCAGCAGCCGGGACAGGGAGATGGAGACCCAGTACTTC. Protein sequence: CASSRDREMETQYF.

This clonotype was seen at least ten times. The chain has TRBV29-1 and TRBJ2-5; D may be TRBD1 (5 bases). The CDR3 has 11 residues. Trimming took 5 bases from V and 2 from J, leaving 6 bases between them. The germline gives CDR1 SQVTM, CDR2 ANQGSEA. For the CDR3, the DNA is TGCAGCGTTAGACAGCAAGAGACCCAGTACTTC. It translates to CSVRQQETQYF.

The chain joins TRBV5-1 to TRBJ2-2; perhaps D is TRBD1 or TRBD2 (5 bases each). In germline, CDR1 is SGHRS, CDR2 YFSETQ. Trimming took off 4 bases at V and 2 bases at J, with 15 bases between the two ends. The CDR3 length is 16 residues. Here the CDR3 reads CASSPVVGVNTGELFF. The CDR3 DNA is TGCGCCAGCAGCCCGGTGGTGGGGGTAAACACCGGGGAGCTGTTTTTT.

This clonotype was observed at least ten times. The chain combines TRBV5-1 with TRBJ1-1; TRBD1 agrees at 9 bases. Germline V lookup: CDR1 SGHRS, CDR2 YFSETQ. V shed 4 bases and J 3 bases; nucleotides not matched to a gene: 4. This CDR3 has 14 residues. The CDR3 nucleotides are TGCGCCAGCAGCCCGGGGACAGGGTACACTGAAGCTTTCTTT. Translating gives CASSPGTGYTEAFF.